This T cell receptor (beta chain) comes out of a study of T cell repertoires in cytomegalovirus infection. Each CDR3 protein gets one entry after TCRdb re-called the reads with MiXCR. The data contain 90,000 to 120,000 distinct CDR3 sequences, around a quarter of them singletons. A word on this clonotype: Its antigen is not known.

Losses at the gene ends were 3 bases for V and 5 bases for J; bases not matched to a gene: 8. CDR1 is SGHTA and CDR2 is FQGNSA in the germline V gene. The CDR3 has 16 amino acids. Study-wide results and caveats: CMV-specific HLA-C-restricted TCR beta clonotypes dominated the ex vivo response. Pooled public TCR beta family frequency picked out CMV carriers with the relevant HLA.

The sample comprised CD8+ T cells from PBMCs. The clonotype comes from a human donor in good health (CMV status not recorded). Some clones in this sample may be carry-over from other donors' samples. The chain couples TRBV7-2 to TRBJ2-1; 9 bases agree with TRBD1. The CDR3 loop is CASSLTGGSLHNEQFF. The CDR3 nucleotides read TGTGCCAGCAGCTTGACAGGGGGGAGTCTGCACAATGAGCAGTTCTTC.